Listed below are T cell receptor beta chains from one sample, sequenced in a study of cytomegalovirus exposure and HLA in healthy donors. Assay: immunoSEQ multiplex PCR; the TCRdb copy retains only in-frame clones and omits some. The sample includes about 150,000 clones, 63% seen only once; the top ten take approximately 6.5%. The specimen was PBMCs. These receptors were obtained from a woman between 55 and 75 years old in good health and CMV-seropositive. The CDR3 runs from the conserved cysteine through the conserved F or W. The D gene is left open where the match is weak. The listing skips clone size in some rows; elsewhere it reads once, few, many or a size class.

>TRBD1|-|TRBV4-2|TRBJ2-7
TGTGCCAGCAGCCAGACAGGGTGGGAGCAGTACTTC
CASSQTGWEQYF
>TRBD1|-|TRBV27|TRBJ2-3
TGTGCCAGCAGTTTATGGCCAAGACAGGGTCCGGACACAGATACGCAGTATTTT
CASSLWPRQGPDTDTQYF
>-|-|TRBV7-9|TRBJ2-1
TGTGCCAGCAGCTTAGAGCCCCTGGTCCTAGCGATCGGCGGCAATGAGCAGTTCTTC
CASSLEPLVLAIGGNEQFF
>TRBD2|-|TRBV27|TRBJ2-2
TGTGCCAGCCAACCCCGGGTAGCGGGACTGCGGACCGGGGAGCTGTTTTTT
CASQPRVAGLRTGELFF
>TRBD1|-|TRBV28|TRBJ1-2
TGTGCCAGCAGGGAAGGGGCCGACAGGGGGGGGTATGGCTACACCTTC
CASREGADRGGYGYTF
>-|few|TRBV28|TRBJ1-5
TGTGCCAGCAGAGACCAGGCCCATAGCAATCAGCCCCAGCATTTT
CASRDQAHSNQPQHF
>TRBD2|-|TRBV18|TRBJ2-1
TGTGCCAGCTCACCACCAAGCGGGAGGGATTTGTACAATGAGCAGTTCTTC
CASSPPSGRDLYNEQFF
>-|-|TRBV7-9|TRBJ1-2
TGTGCCAGCACCAATACAGGGACCTATGGCTACACCTTC
CASTNTGTYGYTF
>TRBD1|once|TRBV2|TRBJ2-7
TGTGCCAGCAGGACAGGGCTCGGGCAGTACTTC
CASRTGLGQYF
>TRBD2|-|TRBV6-1|TRBJ2-7
TGTGCCAGCAGTGAGGCGGGGGGCCTCAACTACGAGCAGTACTTC
CASSEAGGLNYEQYF
>-|-|TRBV12-1|TRBJ2-7
TGTGCCAGCAGCTCATTAACCGCGGTCCGACACGAGCAGTACTTC
CASSSLTAVRHEQYF
>-|-|TRBV6-5|TRBJ2-7
TGTGCCAGCAGTTACGCGGGGGCGGCGGGCTACGAGCAGTACTTC
CASSYAGAAGYEQYF
>TRBD1|-|TRBV7-8|TRBJ1-2
TGTGCCAGCAGCTCCCTAGGACAGGGAAGTAACTATGGCTACACCTTC
CASSSLGQGSNYGYTF
>-|-|TRBV6-5|TRBJ1-1
TGTGCCAGCAGTGTAACAGAGTACAACACTGAAGCTTTCTTT
CASSVTEYNTEAFF
>TRBD1|few|TRBV7-2|TRBJ1-1
TGTGCCAGCAGCCCGGTTCAGGGGGCGGGTAACACTGAAGCTTTCTTT
CASSPVQGAGNTEAFF
>-|-|TRBV28|TRBJ1-1
TGTGCCAGCAAGCGAAGGCTTCGGGACACTGAAGCTTTCTTT
CASKRRLRDTEAFF
>-|-|TRBV6-5|TRBJ2-7
TGTGCCAGTGGGGCCACAGGGTTCTCCTACGAGCAGTACTTC
CASGATGFSYEQYF
>TRBD1|few|TRBV28|TRBJ2-5
TGTGCCAGCAGACAGGGGGCGCGGGAGACCCAGTACTTC
CASRQGARETQYF
>-|-|TRBV9|TRBJ1-5
TGTGCCAGCAGCGTAGGACCAAAATCAGGGTGGCCCCAGCATTTT
CASSVGPKSGWPQHF
>-|-|TRBV9|TRBJ2-1
TGTGCCAGCAGCGTCACGGGAGTCGGTTACAATGAGCAGTTCTTC
CASSVTGVGYNEQFF
>-|-|TRBV30|TRBJ1-5
TGTGCCTGGACCTTAGGAGTAATCGGCAATCAGCCCCAGCATTTT
CAWTLGVIGNQPQHF
>-|-|TRBV15|TRBJ2-3
TGTGCCACCAGTACGGGCCTGGGGCGCGATACGCAGTATTTT
CATSTGLGRDTQYF
>-|-|TRBV7-2|TRBJ2-3
TGTGCCAGCAGCTCGTTAGGGGCGCAGTATTTT
CASSSLGAQYF
>-|few|TRBV5-6|TRBJ2-3
TGTGCCAGCAGCGTAGTGGGGGCTGGGGCAGATACGCAGTATTTT
CASSVVGAGADTQYF
>-|-|TRBV29-1|TRBJ2-2
TGCAGCGCCTACAGGGACGGGGAGCTGTTTTTT
CSAYRDGELFF
>TRBD1|once|TRBV19|TRBJ2-1
TGTGCCAGTAGTGACAGGGGTGGGCTCGGTGAGCAGTTCTTC
CASSDRGGLGEQFF
>-|-|TRBV7-2|TRBJ1-1
TGTGCCAGCAGCCGCGGGGCGTTTGCCACTGAAGCTTTCTTT
CASSRGAFATEAFF
>TRBD2|-|TRBV5-1|TRBJ2-1
TGCGCCAGCAGCTTGGAACTAGCGGGGCCCGGCTCCTACAATGAGCAGTTCTTC
CASSLELAGPGSYNEQFF
>-|many|TRBV6-5|TRBJ2-7
TGTGCCAGCGAGTCTACATCGGGGGAGCAGTACTTC
CASESTSGEQYF
>-|-|TRBV21-1|TRBJ1-3
TGTGCCAGCAGCCATCGACGGGGAGGGCCAGGGTCTGGAAACACCATATATTTT
CASSHRRGGPGSGNTIYF
>TRBD1|-|TRBV5-1|TRBJ2-1
TGCGCCAGCAGCTTTATGACAGGGCTATACAATGAGCAGTTCTTC
CASSFMTGLYNEQFF
>TRBD1|few|TRBV27|TRBJ2-2
TGTGCCAGCAGTATCAACAGGGGGCTGGGCGGGGAGCTGTTTTTT
CASSINRGLGGELFF
>TRBD2|-|TRBV6-5|TRBJ2-3
TGTGCCAGCAGTTACTTGGGACTAGCGGAGGGGGATACGCAGTATTTT
CASSYLGLAEGDTQYF
>-|-|TRBV11-3|TRBJ1-1
TGTGCCAGCAGCCCGACGGGGAACACTGAAGCTTTCTTT
CASSPTGNTEAFF
>TRBD1|few|TRBV4-3|TRBJ2-2
TGCGCCAGCAGCCAAGAAGTAGGGTTTGGAACAGGGGCCACCGGGGAGCTGTTTTTT
CASSQEVGFGTGATGELFF
>TRBD1|-|TRBV6-5|TRBJ1-2
TGTGCCAGCAGTGGGACAGGAGGTCGTGGCTACACCTTC
CASSGTGGRGYTF
>TRBD2|few|TRBV10-3|TRBJ2-1
TGTGCCATCAGTGAGTCCTTAGCGGGAGGAGGTGAGCAGTTCTTC
CAISESLAGGGEQFF
>-|-|TRBV5-4|TRBJ2-5
TGTGCCAGCAGCTTGGATAGCGGACATTGGGTGGGGGAGACCCAGTACTTC
CASSLDSGHWVGETQYF
>TRBD1|few|TRBV6-1|TRBJ2-2
TGTGCCAGCAGTGCTTGGACAGGGGGAATAATCGGGGAGCTGTTTTTT
CASSAWTGGIIGELFF
>-|few|TRBV27|TRBJ2-2
TGTGCCAGCAGTTCACAGGGTTACACGAACACCGGGGAGCTGTTTTTT
CASSSQGYTNTGELFF
>TRBD1|-|TRBV28|TRBJ1-2
TGTGCCAGCAGTGCTAATGGGGACAGCTATGGCTACACCTTC
CASSANGDSYGYTF
>-|-|TRBV19|TRBJ2-7
TGTGCCAGTAGTATAGACAGCTCCTACGAGCAGTACTTC
CASSIDSSYEQYF
>TRBD2|-|TRBV2|TRBJ2-5
TGTGCCAGCCAACTAGCGGAACAAGAGACCCAGTACTTC
CASQLAEQETQYF
>-|-|TRBV21-1|TRBJ1-5
TGTGCCAGCAGCGAACAGGGAAATCAGCCCCAGCATTTT
CASSEQGNQPQHF
>-|-|TRBV5-6|TRBJ1-2
TGTGCCAGCAGCTTGTACGGGGGTAATGGCTACACCTTC
CASSLYGGNGYTF
>-|-|TRBV9|TRBJ2-7
TGTGCCAGCAGCGTAGATTCGTACGAGCAGTACTTC
CASSVDSYEQYF
>-|few|TRBV19|TRBJ1-3
TGTGCCAGTAGTTCCTCGTCTGGAAACACCATATATTTT
CASSSSSGNTIYF
>TRBD2|few|TRBV15|TRBJ2-7
TGTGCCACTTCGGAAAAGCGGGAGGCCGGGGAGCAGTACTTC
CATSEKREAGEQYF
>TRBD1|-|TRBV13|TRBJ2-3
TGTGCCAGCAGCAAGACAGGGGGCACAGATACGCAGTATTTT
CASSKTGGTDTQYF
>TRBD1|-|TRBV5-1|TRBJ1-2
TGCGCCAGCAGCTATGGACAGGGACCGATTAATGGCTACACCTTC
CASSYGQGPINGYTF
>-|-|TRBV9|TRBJ2-3
TGTGCCAGCAGCGTCTCGACAGGAGTCCCAGATACGCAGTATTTT
CASSVSTGVPDTQYF
>-|-|TRBV5-1|TRBJ2-7
TGCGCCAGCAGCCCGGGACTTTCCTCCTACGAGCAGTACTTC
CASSPGLSSYEQYF
>TRBD2|-|TRBV11-3|TRBJ2-1
TGTGCCAGCAGCGTGTCTAGCGGGAGTTACAATGAGCAGTTCTTC
CASSVSSGSYNEQFF
>-|-|TRBV7-2|TRBJ1-1
TGTGCCAGCAACCGGGGGGACACTGAAGCTTTCTTT
CASNRGDTEAFF